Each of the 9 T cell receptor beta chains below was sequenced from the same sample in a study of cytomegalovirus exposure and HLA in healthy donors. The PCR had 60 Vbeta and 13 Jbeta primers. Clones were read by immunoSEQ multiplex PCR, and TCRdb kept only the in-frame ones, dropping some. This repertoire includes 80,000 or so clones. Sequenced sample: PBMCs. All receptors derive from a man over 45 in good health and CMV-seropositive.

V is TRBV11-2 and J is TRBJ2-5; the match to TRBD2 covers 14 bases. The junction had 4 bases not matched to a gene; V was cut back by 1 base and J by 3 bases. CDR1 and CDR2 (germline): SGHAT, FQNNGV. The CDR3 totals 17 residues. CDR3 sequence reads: CASSLGLAGGPEETQYF. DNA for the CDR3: TGTGCCAGCAGCTTAGGACTAGCGGGGGGGCCGGAAGAGACCCAGTACTTC.

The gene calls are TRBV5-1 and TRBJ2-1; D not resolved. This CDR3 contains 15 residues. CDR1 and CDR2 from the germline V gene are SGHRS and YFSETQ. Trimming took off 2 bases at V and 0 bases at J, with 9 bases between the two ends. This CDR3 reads CASSFGGNSYNEQFF. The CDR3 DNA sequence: TGCGCCAGCAGCTTTGGCGGTAACTCCTACAATGAGCAGTTCTTC.

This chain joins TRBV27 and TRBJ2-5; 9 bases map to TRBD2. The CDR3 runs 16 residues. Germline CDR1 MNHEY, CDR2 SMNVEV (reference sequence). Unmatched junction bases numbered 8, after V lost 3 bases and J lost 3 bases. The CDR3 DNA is TGTGCCAGCAGTTTCCGTAGCGGGAGTATAGAAGAGACCCAGTACTTC. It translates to CASSFRSGSIEETQYF.

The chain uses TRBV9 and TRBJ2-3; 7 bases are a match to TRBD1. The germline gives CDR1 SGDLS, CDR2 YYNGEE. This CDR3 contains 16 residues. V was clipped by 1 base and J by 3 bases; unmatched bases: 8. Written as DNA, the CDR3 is TGTGCCAGCAGCGTAACCGACAGGGTGGCGACAGATACGCAGTATTTT. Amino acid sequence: CASSVTDRVATDTQYF.

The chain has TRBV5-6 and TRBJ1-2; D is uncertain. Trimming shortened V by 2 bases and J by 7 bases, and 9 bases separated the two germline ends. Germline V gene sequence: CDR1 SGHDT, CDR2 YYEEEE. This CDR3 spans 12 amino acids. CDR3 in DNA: TGTGCCAGCAGCTTCACCGTCGGTGGCTACACCTTC. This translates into CASSFTVGGYTF.

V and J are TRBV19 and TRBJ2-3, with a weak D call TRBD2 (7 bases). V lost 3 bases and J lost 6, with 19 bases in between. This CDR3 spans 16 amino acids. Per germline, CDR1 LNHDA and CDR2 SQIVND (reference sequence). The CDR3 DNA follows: TGTGCCAGTAGTATCTCGGGACTCGGGGGGCCGGATACGCAGTATTTT. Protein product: CASSISGLGGPDTQYF.

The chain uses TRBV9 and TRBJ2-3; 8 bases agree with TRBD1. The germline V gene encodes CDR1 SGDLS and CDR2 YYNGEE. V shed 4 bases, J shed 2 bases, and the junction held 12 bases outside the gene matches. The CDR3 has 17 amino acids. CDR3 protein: CASSPFPGQGLTDTQYF. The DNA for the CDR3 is TGTGCCAGCAGCCCTTTCCCTGGACAGGGTCTCACAGATACGCAGTATTTT.

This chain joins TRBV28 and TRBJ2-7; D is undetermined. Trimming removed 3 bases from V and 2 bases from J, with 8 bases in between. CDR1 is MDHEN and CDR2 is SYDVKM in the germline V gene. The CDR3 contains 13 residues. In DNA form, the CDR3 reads TGTGCCAGCAGTTTCTCTCAGGCCTACGAGCAGTACTTC. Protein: CASSFSQAYEQYF.

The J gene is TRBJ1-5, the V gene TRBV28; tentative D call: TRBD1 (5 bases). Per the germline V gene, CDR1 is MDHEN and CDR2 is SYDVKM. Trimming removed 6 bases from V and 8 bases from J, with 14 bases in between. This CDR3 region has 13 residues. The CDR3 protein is CASRPGGVKPQHF. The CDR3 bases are TGTGCCAGCAGGCCCGGAGGGGTGAAGCCCCAGCATTTT. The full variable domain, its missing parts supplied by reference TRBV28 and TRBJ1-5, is DVKVTQSSRYLVKRTGEKVFLECVQDMDHENMFWYRQDPGLGLRLIYFSYDVKMKEKGDIPEGYSVSREKKERFSLILESASTNQTSMYLCASRPGGVKPQHFGDGTRLSIL.